What follows describes a single T cell receptor (beta chain). Its antigen remains unknown. Amplification used 60 Vbeta primers and 13 Jbeta primers. Assay used: immunoSEQ multiplex PCR; TCRdb lists only in-frame clones, some missing. In the table there are around 170,000 clones, roughly 80% of which are singletons. The record originates from a study of cytomegalovirus exposure and HLA in healthy donors. Study-wide findings and caveats: Solely CMV serostatus was available to characterize immune exposure. Many donors shared some public TCRs, even though most TCR sequences were rare. Specific recognition of CMV antigens was confirmed in vitro for three chains (all CMV-associated).

The V segment lost 4 bases and the J segment 5 bases; nucleotides outside the gene matches: 6. Germline V gene data show CDR1 as SQVTM and CDR2 as ANQGSEA. The CDR3 consists of 14 residues. Sequenced input: PBMCs. The V call is TRBV29-1, the J call TRBJ2-3; 10 bases agree with TRBD2. The sequence came from a young woman in good health and CMV-seronegative. The CDR3 sequence: CSVVQWTSGDTQYF. As DNA, the CDR3 is TGCAGCGTTGTCCAGTGGACTAGCGGAGATACGCAGTATTTT.